This T cell receptor beta chain appears in the sequencing data of a study of CXCR3-negative and CXCR3-positive naive CD8 T cells. Study-level points and caveats: CXCR3-negative and CXCR3-positive naive cells shared comparable TRBV-TRBJ usage, but memory cells did not. Partially decreased CXCR3 expression was recorded after cryopreservation, and fresh PBMCs were used in most assays. Naive cells that were CXCR3-positive had more hydrophobic TRB CDR3s (compared with CXCR3-negative naive cells).

Germline V gene sequence: CDR1 MDHEN, CDR2 SYDVKM. This CDR3 comprises 15 residues. UMI-labeled 5' RACE yielded the TRB cDNA libraries. TCRdb re-called the 5' RACE reads; every CDR3 protein appears as one record, without DNA. This sample's clone table lists 84,000 or so distinct CDR3 sequences. Concerning this clonotype itself: Antigen specificity is unknown.

Sequencing input: naive CXCR3+ CD8+ T cells from blood. Subset indicated: CD45RO-CCR7+CD27+CD95- naive CD8+ T cells expressing CXCR3 (TNR3+). The chain employs TRBV28 and TRBJ2-5; TCRdb gives TRBD2 as the D gene, but with no DNA this cannot be confirmed. The TCR originated in a human donor in good health. Some clones in this sample may be carry-over from other donors' samples. Here the CDR3 reads CASSFYRLDQETQYF.